These 8 T cell receptor beta chains share one sample of origin, sequenced in a study of CD8 T cells in ankylosing spondylitis. The study, taken as a whole, reports: Among TCR beta sequences, a motif of under ten highly homologous variants appeared characteristic of ankylosing spondylitis blood.

These receptors' targets are unknown. TCRdb called the 5' RACE reads again in MiXCR, with one record for every CDR3 protein. Of more than 650,000 distinct CDR3 sequences in the sample, 12% were seen once. The sample taken for sequencing was blood, either unsorted or a sorted T cell fraction (not recorded which). These receptors all come from a male donor with ankylosing spondylitis.

This clonotype turned up a few times. This chain connects TRBV7-2 to TRBJ2-1; 10 bases line up with TRBD1. V lost 5 bases and J lost 2; bases outside the gene matches: 3. CDR1 SGHTA and CDR2 FQGNSA come from the germline V gene. This CDR3 comprises 15 residues. The CDR3 nucleotides read TGTGCCAGCAGCAGACAGGGGGCACCCTACAATGAGCAGTTCTTC. Translation: CASSRQGAPYNEQFF.

This clonotype occurred a few times. The chain links TRBV4-3 to TRBJ2-7; 12 nucleotides match TRBD2. This CDR3 has 18 amino acids. CDR1 is LGHNA and CDR2 is YSLEER in the germline V gene. V lost 1 base, J lost 2 bases, and 9 bases stayed unmatched. CDR3 in DNA: TGCGCCAGCAGCCAAGGAAATCTAGCGGGAGGGCCCGCCTACGAGCAGTACTTC. It translates to CASSQGNLAGGPAYEQYF.

This clonotype was picked up many times. The chain carries TRBV12-3 or TRBV12-4 and TRBJ2-3; 8 bases are a match to TRBD1. The V gene end was trimmed by 5 bases and the J gene end by 4 bases; junction bases not matched to a gene: 8. This CDR3 has 15 residues. CDR3 amino acids: CASSPTGARADTQYF. The CDR3 DNA sequence: TGTGCCAGCAGTCCGACAGGGGCGAGGGCAGATACGCAGTATTTT.

This clonotype appeared many times. The chain couples TRBV29-1 to TRBJ1-1; no definite D call. Germline CDR1 reads SQVTM; CDR2 reads ANQGSEA. The CDR3 loop spans 13 amino acids. With 5 bases removed from V and 6 bases from J, the gap between germline ends came to 16 bases. CDR3 sequence reads: CSVTRNGGAEAFF. As DNA, the CDR3 is TGCAGCGTTACAAGAAATGGAGGCGCTGAAGCTTTCTTT.

This clonotype was observed a few times. The chain joins TRBV6-6 to TRBJ2-1; D gene unclear. Deletions cut 2 bases from V and 5 bases from J, with 7 bases between. CDR3 size: 13 residues. Germline CDR1 reads MNHNY; CDR2 reads SVGAGI (reference sequence). CDR3: CASSYVADNEQFF. CDR3 coding DNA: TGTGCCAGCAGTTACGTGGCTGACAATGAGCAGTTCTTC.

This clonotype was observed at least ten times. CDR3: CASSQPTGELFF. The CDR3 coding sequence is TGTGCCAGCAGCCAACCTACCGGGGAGCTGTTTTTT. The chain recombines TRBV3-1 with TRBJ2-2; D gene uncertain. Germline values: CDR1 LGHDT, CDR2 YNNKEL (reference sequence). This CDR3 is 12 amino acids long. Trimming took 2 bases from V and 5 from J, leaving 3 bases between them.

In its sample, this clonotype was seen a few times. The chain joins TRBV4-2 to TRBJ1-4; 8 bases map to TRBD1. The V gene's germline CDR1 is LGHNA and CDR2 YNFKEQ. This CDR3 is built from 17 residues. V shed 1 base and J 6 bases; nucleotides not matched to a gene: 10. This CDR3 is CASSQAAGGEGDEKLFF. CDR3 bases: TGTGCCAGCAGCCAAGCGGCAGGGGGCGAGGGGGATGAAAAACTGTTTTTT.

This clonotype was seen many times. The chain links TRBV5-6 to TRBJ2-3; D uncertain. In germline, CDR1 is SGHDT, CDR2 YYEEEE. The CDR3 runs to 14 residues. V shed 0 bases and J shed 0 bases, with 5 bases lying between them. Here the CDR3 DNA reads TGTGCCAGCAGCTTGGTGGGCAGCACAGATACGCAGTATTTT. The encoded protein is CASSLVGSTDTQYF. Drawing the rest from reference TRBV5-6 and TRBJ2-3, the complete variable domain is DAGVTQSPTHLIKTRGQQVTLRCSPKSGHDTVSWYQQALGQGPQFIFQYYEEEERQRGNFPDRFSGHQFPNYSSELNVNALLLGDSALYLCASSLVGSTDTQYFGPGTRLTVL.